The sequence of this T cell receptor beta chain was determined in a study of blood T cell repertoires in COVID-19. Study-wide background: Donors in the United States, Italy and Spain gave samples during acute or convalescent COVID-19.

Germline V gene lookup returns CDR1 SGHTA and CDR2 FQGNSA. This CDR3 region has 14 residues. V shed 5 bases and J shed 2 bases, with 12 bases lying between them. Profiled with immunoSEQ multiplex PCR; TCRdb holds only in-frame clones, not every one. The table shows about 190,000 clones, with roughly 82% occurring only once. Sequenced sample: peripheral blood. The J gene is TRBJ1-1, the V gene TRBV7-2, with D possibly matching TRBD1 (6 bases). This TCR came from a woman aged 25 to 45 with acute or convalescent COVID-19. As DNA, the CDR3 is TGTGCCAGCAGCGTAAACAGGGTTAACACTGAAGCTTTCTTT. Translating it yields CASSVNRVNTEAFF.